A single sample is the source of the 30 T cell receptor beta chains below, sequenced in a study of CD8 T cells in ankylosing spondylitis. TCRdb used MiXCR to reprocess the 5' RACE reads, holding one entry per CDR3 protein. The sample lists 340,000 or so distinct CDR3 sequences, approximately 15% occurring once. The source material was blood, either unsorted or a sorted T cell fraction (not recorded which). The receptors here all came from a male donor with ankylosing spondylitis or in good health (not recorded which).

This clonotype was detected a few times. This chain uses TRBV20-1 with TRBJ2-1, with unresolved D. Per the germline V gene, CDR1 is DFQATT and CDR2 is SNEGSKA (reference sequence). V shed 3 bases and J shed 6 bases, with 15 bases lying between them. The CDR3 sequence is 14 residues long. The CDR3 here is CSARLGSRSNEQFF. The CDR3 nucleotides read TGCAGTGCTAGGTTGGGTTCACGGAGCAATGAGCAGTTCTTC.

This clonotype has just a few counts. CDR3 in amino acids: CASAGGRGQPQHF. CDR3 in DNA: TGTGCCAGCGCCGGGGGCAGAGGGCAGCCCCAGCATTTT. The chain links TRBV14 to TRBJ1-5; maybe TRBD1 (6 bases). Germline CDR1 reads SGHDN; CDR2 reads FVKESK. This CDR3 has 13 residues. V lost 8 bases and J 7 bases, leaving 15 bases between the germline ends.

The chain combines TRBV20-1 with TRBJ1-1; the match to TRBD1 covers 7 bases. The CDR3 totals 16 residues. CDR1 and CDR2 (germline): DFQATT, SNEGSKA (reference sequence). V shed 1 base, J shed 0 bases, and the junction held 8 bases outside the gene matches. CDR3 nucleotides: TGCAGTGCTAGAGCACGGACAGGCGGTATGAACACTGAAGCTTTCTTT. Protein sequence: CSARARTGGMNTEAFF.

CDR3 protein: CASSFRQGARSPLHF. The CDR3 nucleotides read TGTGCCAGCAGTTTCAGACAGGGGGCAAGGTCACCCCTCCACTTT. V is TRBV6-5 and J is TRBJ1-6; 10 bases agree with TRBD1. Germline V lookup: CDR1 MNHEY, CDR2 SVGAGI. J lost 10 bases, V lost 4 bases, and 7 bases had no gene match. This CDR3 contains 15 residues.

Turning to this clonotype: This sequence may be a read error, since a much larger clone differs from it by one base. V is TRBV20-1 and J is TRBJ2-7; 7 bases map to TRBD1. CDR3 length: 13 amino acids. The germline gives CDR1 DFQATT, CDR2 SNEGSKA (reference sequence). Losses at the gene ends were 6 bases for V and 1 base for J; bases not matched to a gene: 6. DNA of the CDR3: TGCAGTGCCTATACGGGACAGTCCTACGAGCAGTACTTC. As protein: CSAYTGQSYEQYF.

This chain links TRBV20-1 with TRBJ2-3, with 10 bases identical to TRBD2. Germline loops: CDR1 DFQATT, CDR2 SNEGSKA (reference sequence). This CDR3 is built from 18 residues. Trimming at V came to 4 bases and at J to 5 bases, leaving 18 bases not matched to a gene. CDR3 loop: CSATDLGASGGRGDTQYF. Written as DNA, the CDR3 is TGCAGTGCTACTGATTTAGGAGCTAGCGGGGGCCGGGGAGATACGCAGTATTTT.

This rearrangement joins TRBV27 to TRBJ2-5; TRBD1 is a possible D gene (5 bases). V lost 10 bases and J lost 2, with 14 bases in between. This CDR3 has 13 amino acids. Germline-derived CDR1 and CDR2 are MNHEY and SMNVEV (reference sequence). In nucleotides, the CDR3 is TGTGCCACCTCCGTCAGGGATCAAGAGACCCAGTACTTC. Its translation is CATSVRDQETQYF.

In this sample, this clonotype turned up many times. The V gene is TRBV12-3 or TRBV12-4, the J gene TRBJ1-5; D might be TRBD1 (5 bases). The CDR3 is 14 amino acids. The germline V and J ends were trimmed by 5 bases and 2 bases, with 10 bases remaining between them. The CDR3 loop reads CASSPMGRNQPQHF. Written as DNA, the CDR3 is TGTGCCAGCAGTCCAATGGGACGCAATCAGCCCCAGCATTTT.

This chain's CDR3 is CSVEDRGDYGYTF. CDR3 DNA: TGCAGCGTTGAGGACAGGGGTGACTATGGCTACACCTTC. V usage is TRBV29-1 and J usage is TRBJ1-2; 9 bases line up with TRBD1. Looked up from germline, CDR1 is SQVTM and CDR2 is ANQGSEA. Unmatched junction bases numbered 2, after V lost 3 bases and J lost 3 bases. This CDR3 has 13 amino acids.

The V gene is TRBV5-6, the J gene TRBJ1-6; tentatively, D is TRBD1 (5 bases). CDR1 is SGHDT, CDR2 YYEEEE, per germline. Trimming took off 4 bases at V and 12 bases at J, with 14 bases between the two ends. The CDR3 loop spans 13 amino acids. The CDR3 nucleotides are TGTGCCAGCAGCACGGGGACGGATGAACCCCTCCACTTT. This sequence encodes CASSTGTDEPLHF.

V and J are TRBV7-2 and TRBJ2-5; D uncertain. The length of the CDR3 is 12 residues. Germline V lookup: CDR1 SGHTA, CDR2 FQGNSA. V dropped 4 bases and J dropped 5 bases, with 8 bases sitting between them. The CDR3 region is CASSSRWETQYF. The CDR3 coding sequence is TGTGCCAGCAGCTCTAGATGGGAGACCCAGTACTTC.

This clonotype was detected only once. The chain combines TRBV5-1 with TRBJ2-3; TRBD2 matches 12 bases. The CDR3 extends over 14 amino acids. V shed 8 bases, J shed 5 bases, and the junction held 6 bases outside the gene matches. CDR1 and CDR2 from the germline V gene are SGHRS and YFSETQ. Written as DNA, the CDR3 is TGCGCCAGATCCTCGACTAGCGGGAGAGATACGCAGTATTTT. Translated, it gives CARSSTSGRDTQYF.

The J gene is TRBJ2-7, the V gene TRBV7-2; 10 bases agree with TRBD2. CDR1 is SGHTA and CDR2 is FQGNSA in the germline V gene. This CDR3 is 14 amino acids long. Trimming at V came to 5 bases and at J to 4 bases, leaving 5 bases not matched to a gene. CDR3 coding DNA: TGTGCCAGCAGCACACTAGCGGGACCTTACGAGCAGTACTTC. This codes for CASSTLAGPYEQYF.

This clonotype was observed a handful of times. The chain links TRBV7-8 to TRBJ2-2, with 7 bases identical to TRBD2. The length of the CDR3 is 16 residues. V was pared by 1 base and J by 4 bases, with 6 bases of the junction left unmatched. Germline V CDR1 and CDR2: SGHVS, FQNEAQ. The CDR3 is CASSLVGGSGTGELFF. In DNA, the CDR3 is TGTGCCAGCAGCTTAGTCGGGGGGAGCGGCACCGGGGAGCTGTTTTTT.

The chain couples TRBV12-3 or TRBV12-4 to TRBJ2-1; unclear D gene. The length of the CDR3 is 13 residues. Trimming removed 6 bases at V and 7 bases at J, with 13 bases between. The CDR3 DNA is TGTGCCAGCAGATGGGTAATGGGGAATGAGCAGTTCTTC. Its translation: CASRWVMGNEQFF.

This clonotype was seen only a few times. In nucleotides, the CDR3 is TGCGCCAGCAGCTCTCCTAGTCGACCTAGCGGGAGTGGCACAGATACGCAGTATTTT. This gives the protein CASSSPSRPSGSGTDTQYF. This chain joins TRBV5-1 and TRBJ2-3; 10 bases are shared with TRBD2. Germline CDR1 and CDR2: SGHRS and YFSETQ. This CDR3 is built from 19 residues. V lost 3 bases, J lost 1 base, and 14 bases stayed unmatched. The entire variable domain, with the rest obtained from reference TRBV5-1 and TRBJ2-3, is as follows: KAGVTQTPRYLIKTRGQQVTLSCSPISGHRSVSWYQQTPGQGLQFLFEYFSETQRNKGNFPGRFSGRQFSNSRSEMNVSTLELGDSALYLCASSSPSRPSGSGTDTQYFGPGTRLTVL.

The chain couples TRBV10-3 to TRBJ1-6, with D possibly being TRBD1 (6 bases). The V end was cut by 2 bases, the J end by 5 bases, with 10 bases between. The CDR3 is made up of 15 amino acids. Looked up from germline, CDR1 is ENHRY and CDR2 is SYGVKD. The CDR3 nucleotides read TGTGCCATCAGTGAGGCGGACAGTAATAATTCACCCCTCCACTTT. This codes for CAISEADSNNSPLHF.

A few counts support this clonotype. The chain has TRBV7-9 and TRBJ1-4, with TRBD1 matching 7 bases. Looked up from germline, CDR1 is SEHNR and CDR2 is FQNEAQ (reference sequence). The CDR3 covers 15 residues. The junction had 7 bases not matched to a gene; V was cut back by 6 bases and J by 3 bases. CDR3 sequence: CASRPGGGANEKLFF. The CDR3 nucleotides read TGTGCCAGCAGACCAGGGGGGGGAGCTAATGAAAAACTGTTTTTT. The variable domain in full, completed from reference TRBV7-9 and TRBJ1-4, reads DTGVSQNPRHKITKRGQNVTFRCDPISEHNRLYWYRQTLGQGPEFLTYFQNEAQLEKSRLLSDRFSAERPKGSFSTLEIQRTEQGDSAMYLCASRPGGGANEKLFFGSGTQLSVL.

The CDR3, as DNA: TGCAGCGTATGGGATCAGGGCACTGAAGCTTTCTTT. This gives the protein CSVWDQGTEAFF. The chain recombines TRBV29-1 with TRBJ1-1, with D maybe TRBD1 (5 bases). This CDR3 region has 12 residues. V shed 6 bases and J shed 4 bases, with 12 bases lying between them. Germline V gene lookup returns CDR1 SQVTM and CDR2 ANQGSEA.

The genes are TRBV5-1 and TRBJ1-1; D gene uncertain. Germline CDR1 reads SGHRS; CDR2 reads YFSETQ. The CDR3 spans 15 residues. V dropped 3 bases and J dropped 4 bases, with 16 bases sitting between them. CDR3 loop: CASSWGSGMGTEAFF. The CDR3 DNA reads TGCGCCAGCAGCTGGGGTTCGGGGATGGGCACTGAAGCTTTCTTT.

The chain links TRBV18 to TRBJ2-2; no clear D gene. CDR1 and CDR2 (germline): KGHSH, LQKENI. This CDR3 has 15 residues. The V end lost 6 bases, the J end lost 0 bases, and 11 bases lay between the germline ends. CDR3 sequence: CASSLRAANTGELFF. The CDR3, as DNA: TGTGCCAGCTCTCTTCGGGCCGCGAACACCGGGGAGCTGTTTTTT.

This clonotype was detected only once. The chain links TRBV9 to TRBJ1-5; possible D gene TRBD1, 5 bases. Germline CDR1 and CDR2: SGDLS and YYNGEE. This CDR3 spans 15 amino acids. Deletions cut 0 bases from V and 0 bases from J, with 7 bases between. CDR3 bases: TGTGCCAGCAGCGTAGGGACAATTAGCAATCAGCCCCAGCATTTT. It specifies CASSVGTISNQPQHF.

This chain joins TRBV7-2 and TRBJ2-3, with D unclear. There are 14 residues in the CDR3. CDR1 is SGHTA, CDR2 FQGNSA, per germline. Deletions cut 1 base from V and 5 bases from J, with 10 bases between. The CDR3 coding sequence is TGTGCCAGCAGCTTAGGACTTGGAATAGATACGCAGTATTTT. This sequence encodes CASSLGLGIDTQYF.

This clonotype came up many times. The J gene is TRBJ2-7, the V gene TRBV5-1, with a possible D match to TRBD1 (5 bases). Trimming took off 1 base at V and 2 bases at J, with 10 bases between the two ends. In germline, CDR1 is SGHRS, CDR2 YFSETQ. CDR3 length equals 14 residues. The CDR3 spells CASSLKGFPYEQYF. As DNA, the CDR3 is TGCGCCAGCAGCTTGAAGGGGTTCCCCTACGAGCAGTACTTC.

The chain carries TRBV6-4 and TRBJ2-3; no clear D gene. Trimming pared 7 bases from V and 2 bases from J, leaving 4 bases between. This CDR3 spans 11 amino acids. Germline lookup yields CDR1 MRHNA and CDR2 SNTAGT. The CDR3 here is CASNHTDTQYF. Here the CDR3 DNA reads TGTGCCAGCAATCACACAGATACGCAGTATTTT.

The sample holds many counts of this clonotype. V gene TRBV12-3 or TRBV12-4 combines with J gene TRBJ2-1; 8 bases are shared with TRBD2. V gave up 5 bases and J gave up 4 bases; unmatched junction bases: 4. The CDR3 is made up of 14 amino acids. The CDR3 DNA follows: TGTGCCAGCAGTACTAGCGGTCCATACAATGAGCAGTTCTTC. It encodes CASSTSGPYNEQFF.

This clonotype has a handful of counts. This chain connects TRBV27 to TRBJ2-7, with no clear D. The CDR3 is made up of 14 amino acids. The V gene's germline CDR1 is MNHEY and CDR2 SMNVEV (reference sequence). The V end was cut by 5 bases, the J end by 2 bases, with 13 bases between. The CDR3 loop is CASSRAGRAYEQYF. CDR3 sequence (DNA): TGTGCCAGCAGTAGAGCAGGCAGAGCCTACGAGCAGTACTTC.

This clonotype was counted between two and nine times. The chain employs TRBV12-3 or TRBV12-4 and TRBJ1-6, with D tentatively TRBD1 (5 bases). This CDR3 has 14 residues. V gave up 3 bases and J gave up 10 bases, with 13 bases separating them. CDR3 in DNA: TGTGCCAGCAGTTTGGGGGAAGGAGGCTCACCCCTCCACTTT. Encoded protein: CASSLGEGGSPLHF.

In its sample, this clonotype was seen many times. The chain employs TRBV5-1 and TRBJ2-3; 13 positions agree with TRBD2. The trim removed 4 bases at V and 6 bases at J, leaving 8 bases unmatched. This CDR3 is 16 amino acids long. Germline lookup yields CDR1 SGHRS and CDR2 YFSETQ. In DNA form, the CDR3 reads TGCGCCAGCAGCCCTCGGACTAGCGGGAGCCCCGATACGCAGTATTTT. This encodes CASSPRTSGSPDTQYF.

This clonotype was observed a few times. This chain uses TRBV27 with TRBJ1-6; D is perhaps TRBD1 (5 bases). V was cut by 5 bases and J by 0 bases, with 11 bases left in between. CDR1 and CDR2 from the germline V gene are MNHEY and SMNVEV (reference sequence). The length of the CDR3 is 16 residues. The CDR3 nucleotides are TGTGCCAGCAGTCGGGACGGTGGCTCCTATAATTCACCCCTCCACTTT. Its protein is CASSRDGGSYNSPLHF.